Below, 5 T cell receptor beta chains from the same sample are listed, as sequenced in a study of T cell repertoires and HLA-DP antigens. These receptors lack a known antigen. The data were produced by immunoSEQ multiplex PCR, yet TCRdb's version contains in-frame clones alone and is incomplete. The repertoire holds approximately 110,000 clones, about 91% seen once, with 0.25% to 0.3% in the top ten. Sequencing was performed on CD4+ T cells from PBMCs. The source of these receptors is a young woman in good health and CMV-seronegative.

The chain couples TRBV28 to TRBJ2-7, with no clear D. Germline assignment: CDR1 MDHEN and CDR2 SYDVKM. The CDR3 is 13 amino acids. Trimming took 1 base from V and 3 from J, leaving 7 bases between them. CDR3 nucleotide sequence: TGTGCCAGCAGTTTATCCGGTCTCTACGAGCAGTACTTC. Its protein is CASSLSGLYEQYF.

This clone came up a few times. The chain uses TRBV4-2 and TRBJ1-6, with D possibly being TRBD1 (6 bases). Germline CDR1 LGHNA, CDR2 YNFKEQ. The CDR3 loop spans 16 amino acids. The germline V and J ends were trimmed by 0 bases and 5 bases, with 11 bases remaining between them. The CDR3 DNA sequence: TGTGCCAGCAGCCAAGATCCGTGGACAGATAATTCACCCCTCCACTTT. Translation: CASSQDPWTDNSPLHF.

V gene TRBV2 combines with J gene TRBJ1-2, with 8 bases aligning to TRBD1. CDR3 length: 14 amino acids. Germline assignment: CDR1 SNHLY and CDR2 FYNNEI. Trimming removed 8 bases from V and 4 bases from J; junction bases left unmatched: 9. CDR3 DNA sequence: TGTGCCAGCGACGGACAGGGAGTGGGCTATGGCTACACCTTC. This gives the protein CASDGQGVGYGYTF.

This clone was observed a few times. CDR3 sequence reads: CASSDRLYSPLHF. The CDR3 DNA is TGTGCCAGCAGCGACAGACTTTATTCACCCCTCCACTTT. This sequence joins TRBV6-5 and TRBJ1-6, with a weak D call TRBD1 (5 bases). CDR3 length equals 13 residues. V was shortened by 6 bases and J by 8 bases, with 11 bases between the two germline ends. Germline V gene lookup returns CDR1 MNHEY and CDR2 SVGAGI.

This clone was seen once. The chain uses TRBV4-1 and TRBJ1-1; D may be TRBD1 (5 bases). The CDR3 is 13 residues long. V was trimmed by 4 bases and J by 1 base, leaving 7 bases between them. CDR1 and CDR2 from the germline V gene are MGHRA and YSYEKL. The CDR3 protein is CASSRDRNTEAFF. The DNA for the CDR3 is TGCGCCAGCAGCCGCGACAGGAACACTGAAGCTTTCTTT.